A selection of T cell receptor beta chains follows, all from one sample in a study of blood T cell repertoires in COVID-19. Repertoires were generated with immunoSEQ multiplex PCR, while TCRdb's copy carries only in-frame clones and drops some. The sample has 210,000 or so clones; about 76% are singletons. Sequenced material: PBMCs or T cells enriched from blood (not recorded which). The receptors shown here come from a woman aged 45 to 65 with acute COVID-19. The CDR3 runs from the conserved cysteine through the conserved F or W. Fields, in order: clone size, J gene, D gene, CDR3 length, V gene, CDR3 protein, CDR3 DNA. D genes are given only for firm matches. Size is stated for part of the rows, as once, few or many counts, or as a class when the clone is expanded.

>NA|TRBJ2-7|TRBD1|17|TRBV4-1
CASSPRTGGSGVYEQYF
TGCGCCAGCAGCCCCAGGACAGGGGGCTCCGGGGTCTACGAGCAGTACTTC
>NA|TRBJ1-4|TRBD1|13|TRBV18
CASSGQGVEKLFF
TGTGCCAGCTCGGGACAGGGGGTTGAAAAACTGTTTTTT
>NA|TRBJ1-2|NA|14|TRBV18
CASSPGIGGYGYTF
TGTGCCAGCTCACCAGGGATTGGGGGGTATGGCTACACCTTC
>NA|TRBJ2-2|TRBD2|15|TRBV6-1
CASSESGSGTGELFF
TGTGCCAGCAGTGAAAGCGGGAGTGGAACCGGGGAGCTGTTTTTT
>NA|TRBJ1-1|TRBD1|13|TRBV24-1
CATRDRVGTEAFF
TGTGCCACCAGAGACAGGGTGGGCACTGAAGCTTTCTTT
>few|TRBJ2-7|NA|15|TRBV4-2
CASSQDLGAAYEQYF
TGTGCCAGCAGCCAAGATTTGGGGGCAGCCTACGAGCAGTACTTC
>few|TRBJ1-1|NA|13|TRBV6-5
CASSIQENTEAFF
TGTGCCAGCAGCATCCAGGAGAACACTGAAGCTTTCTTT
>NA|TRBJ2-6|NA|17|TRBV3-1/TRBV3-2
CASSQPSSRFGANVLTF
TGTGCCAGCAGCCAACCCTCGTCCAGATTTGGGGCCAACGTCCTGACTTTC
>NA|TRBJ2-7|TRBD1|12|TRBV28
CASSLWGDREYF
TGTGCCAGCAGTTTGTGGGGGGACAGGGAGTACTTC
>NA|TRBJ1-2|NA|14|TRBV18
CASSPLTENYGYTF
TGTGCCAGCTCACCATTAACAGAGAACTATGGCTACACCTTC
>NA|TRBJ2-2|TRBD2|15|TRBV19
CASRVLAGNTGELFF
TGTGCCAGTAGGGTACTAGCGGGAAACACCGGGGAGCTGTTTTTT
>NA|TRBJ2-5|NA|12|TRBV9
CASREDQETQYF
TGTGCCAGCAGAGAGGACCAAGAGACCCAGTACTTC
>NA|TRBJ2-2|TRBD2|14|TRBV3-1/TRBV3-2
CASRTSGGVGELFF
TGTGCCAGCAGAACAAGCGGGGGCGTCGGGGAGCTGTTTTTT
>NA|TRBJ1-1|NA|14|TRBV4-1
CASSTVTVNTEAFF
TGCGCCAGCAGCACCGTGACAGTGAACACTGAAGCTTTCTTT
>NA|TRBJ2-7|NA|12|TRBV7-2
CASSRQDYEQYF
TGTGCCAGCAGTCGACAGGACTACGAGCAGTACTTC
>NA|TRBJ2-5|NA|18|TRBV3-1/TRBV3-2
CASSPSWQGTLRRETQYF
TGTGCCAGCAGCCCCAGTTGGCAGGGGACCCTGCGTCGGGAGACCCAGTACTTC
>NA|TRBJ1-5|NA|17|TRBV4-1
CASSQEGGPAGNQPQHF
TGCGCCAGCAGCCAAGAAGGCGGGCCGGCCGGCAATCAGCCCCAGCATTTT
>NA|TRBJ2-3|NA|14|TRBV27
CASARTRLTDTQYF
TGTGCCAGCGCGAGGACTCGGCTCACAGATACGCAGTATTTT
>NA|TRBJ2-3|NA|14|TRBV24-1
CATSDYSSTDTQYF
TGTGCCACCAGTGATTACAGTAGCACAGATACGCAGTATTTT
>NA|TRBJ1-1|TRBD1|16|TRBV28
CASRPGTGRRGAEAFF
TGTGCCAGCAGGCCCGGGACAGGGAGACGGGGGGCTGAAGCTTTCTTT
>few|TRBJ2-2|TRBD2|15|TRBV20-1
CSASLGLAYTGELFF
TGCAGTGCTAGTTTGGGACTAGCTTACACCGGGGAGCTGTTTTTT
>once|TRBJ1-1|NA|13|TRBV2
CASTRERDTEAFF
TGTGCCAGCACGAGGGAGAGGGACACTGAAGCTTTCTTT
>few|TRBJ1-3|NA|15|TRBV18
CASPLQGSSGNTIYF
TGTGCCAGCCCCCTACAGGGTTCCTCTGGAAACACCATATATTTT
>NA|TRBJ2-4|NA|14|TRBV7-2
CASSLEGLENIQYF
TGTGCCAGCAGCTTAGAGGGGTTGGAAAACATTCAGTACTTC